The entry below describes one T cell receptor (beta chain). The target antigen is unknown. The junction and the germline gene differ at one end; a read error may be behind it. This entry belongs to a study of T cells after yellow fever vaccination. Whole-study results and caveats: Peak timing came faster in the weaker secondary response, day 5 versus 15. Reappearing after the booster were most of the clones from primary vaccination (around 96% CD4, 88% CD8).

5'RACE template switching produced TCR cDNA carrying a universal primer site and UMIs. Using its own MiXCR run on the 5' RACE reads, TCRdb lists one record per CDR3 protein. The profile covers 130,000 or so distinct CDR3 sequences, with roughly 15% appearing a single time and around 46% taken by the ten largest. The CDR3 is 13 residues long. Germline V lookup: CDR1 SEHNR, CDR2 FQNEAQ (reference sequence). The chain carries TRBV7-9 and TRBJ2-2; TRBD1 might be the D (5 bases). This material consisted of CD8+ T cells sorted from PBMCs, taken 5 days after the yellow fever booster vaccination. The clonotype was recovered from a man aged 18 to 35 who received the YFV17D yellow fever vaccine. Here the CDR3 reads CASSLGTPSYPCF. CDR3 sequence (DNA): TGTGCCAGCAGCTTAGGGACACCCAGCTATCCGTGTTTT.